This TCR beta chain is drawn from a study of blood T cells in healthy people across ages. Findings and caveats of the study: Higher diversity, along with more naive CD4+ cells, distinguished long-lived donors from aged donors.

For every donor, a draw yielded around 10 milliliters of peripheral blood. The CDR3 covers 13 residues. CDR1 and CDR2 from the germline V gene are SGHRS and YFSETQ. Trimming stripped 0 bases from V and 4 bases from J, with 7 bases between. It was with a sample-barcoded 5' primer and a J-beta primer mix that a second PCR of about 6 to 12 cycles was run. TCRdb itself ran the 5' RACE reads through MiXCR, one entry per CDR3 protein. The sample consists of 550,000 to 750,000 distinct CDR3 sequences, around a fifth of them appearing once. Note on this clonotype: Antigen: not known.

The genes are TRBV5-1 and TRBJ1-2; TRBD1 might be the D (6 bases). Sequenced material: blood. The sequence was obtained from a man aged 65 to 79 in good health. The CDR3 loop reads CASSLGDTYGYTF. CDR3 DNA: TGCGCCAGCAGCTTGGGGGACACCTATGGCTACACCTTC. The full variable domain, its missing parts supplied by reference TRBV5-1 and TRBJ1-2, is KAGVTQTPRYLIKTRGQQVTLSCSPISGHRSVSWYQQTPGQGLQFLFEYFSETQRNKGNFPGRFSGRQFSNSRSEMNVSTLELGDSALYLCASSLGDTYGYTFGSGTRLTVV.